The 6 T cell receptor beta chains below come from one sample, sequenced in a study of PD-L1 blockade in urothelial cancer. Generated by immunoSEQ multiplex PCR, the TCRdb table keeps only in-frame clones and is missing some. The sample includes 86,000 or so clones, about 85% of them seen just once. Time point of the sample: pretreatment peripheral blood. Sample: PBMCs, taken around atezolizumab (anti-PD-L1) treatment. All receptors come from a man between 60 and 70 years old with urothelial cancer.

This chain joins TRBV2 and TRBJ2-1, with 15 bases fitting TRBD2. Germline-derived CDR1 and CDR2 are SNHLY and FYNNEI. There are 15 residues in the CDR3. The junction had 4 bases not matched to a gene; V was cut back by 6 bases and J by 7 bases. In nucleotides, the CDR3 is TGTGCCAGCAGCCGGACTAGCGGGGGGGCGAATGAGCAGTTCTTC. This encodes CASSRTSGGANEQFF.

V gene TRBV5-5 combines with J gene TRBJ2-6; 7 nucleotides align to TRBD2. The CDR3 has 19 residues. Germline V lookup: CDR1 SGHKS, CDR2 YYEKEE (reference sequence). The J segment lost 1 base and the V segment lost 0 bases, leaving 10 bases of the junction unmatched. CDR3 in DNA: TGTGCCAGCAGCTTGGTCCCGGGCGGGAGCGTTTCTGGGGCCAACGTCCTGACTTTC. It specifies CASSLVPGGSVSGANVLTF.

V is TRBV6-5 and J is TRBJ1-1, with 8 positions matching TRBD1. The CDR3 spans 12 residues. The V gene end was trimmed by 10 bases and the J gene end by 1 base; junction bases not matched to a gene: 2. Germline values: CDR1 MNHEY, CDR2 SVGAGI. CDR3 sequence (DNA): TGTGCCACCGGACAGGGGAACACTGAAGCTTTCTTT. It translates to CATGQGNTEAFF.

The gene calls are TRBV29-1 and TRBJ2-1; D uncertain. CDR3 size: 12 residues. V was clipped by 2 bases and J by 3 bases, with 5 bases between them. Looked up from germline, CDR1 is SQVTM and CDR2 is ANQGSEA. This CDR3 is CSVERGYNEQFF. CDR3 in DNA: TGCAGCGTTGAACGCGGCTACAATGAGCAGTTCTTC.

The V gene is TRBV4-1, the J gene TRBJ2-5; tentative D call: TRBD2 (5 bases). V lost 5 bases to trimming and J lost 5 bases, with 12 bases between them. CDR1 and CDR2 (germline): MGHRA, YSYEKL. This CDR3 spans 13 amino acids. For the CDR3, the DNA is TGCGCCAGCAGCTATGGTCCTAGCGAGACCCAGTACTTC. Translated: CASSYGPSETQYF.

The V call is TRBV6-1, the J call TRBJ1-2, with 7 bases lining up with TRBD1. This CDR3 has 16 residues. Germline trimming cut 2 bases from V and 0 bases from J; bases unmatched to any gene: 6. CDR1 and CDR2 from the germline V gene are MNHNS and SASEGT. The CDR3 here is CASSELDRIPNYGYTF. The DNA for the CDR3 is TGTGCCAGCAGTGAACTGGACAGGATACCTAACTATGGCTACACCTTC.